One TCR beta chain is described in this entry. Its binding antigen is unknown. One base away there is no much larger clone; base qualities are not given. The data stem from a study of blood T cells in healthy people across ages (dated by TCRdb to between 2014 and 2016). Regarding the study in general: In model experiments, template switching captured about one uniquely barcoded TCR beta cDNA molecule for every two T cells. Four age groups were formed from the donors: young (average roughly 16 years), middle-aged (around 40), aged (roughly 58) and long-lived (about 80). Using deep sequencing normalized with unique cDNA molecular identifiers, the study measured how TCR beta repertoire diversity changes with age. For two donors (one aged 18 to 30 and one aged 80 or older), the study analyzed two additional independent replicas of 1 million unique cDNA reads from the same blood draw. To avoid experimental bias, donors of different ages were randomly spread across the sequencing lanes.

The research as a whole found: Donor CMV infection status was unknown, potentially confounding age-related changes in expanded clonotypes. The long-lived group showed more naive CD4+ T cells, fewer expanded clones and increased TCR diversity than the aged group, suggesting age selection. Since profiling was done on bulk unsorted PBMCs, naive and antigen-experienced compartments could not be conclusively compared. Observed TCR beta diversity per million T cells fell roughly linearly with age, and a significant reduction was already apparent by age roughly 40. Estimates of total diversity from one million sequenced T cells were regarded as lower bounds and underestimates. There was a strong correlation between observed TCR beta diversity and the percentage of naive T cells measured by flow cytometry.

The library was obtained by 5' RACE. Sequencing used an Illumina HiSeq 2500. A second roughly 7 to 12 cycle PCR used a sample-barcoded 5' primer and a J-beta primer mix. Each TCR beta cDNA molecule received a unique molecular identifier from a template-switch 5' adaptor carrying 12 random nucleotides. Each sample yielded at least 3 million CDR3-containing paired-end reads. First-strand cDNA was synthesized from all RNA with the Mint cDNA synthesis kit, primed by a TRBC-specific oligonucleotide. After uracil-DNA glycosylase treatment, a first 18-cycle PCR used universal primers M1SS and BC2_uni_R on all cDNA. Per the authors' processing: Each sample was normalized by randomly selecting 1 million high-quality reads, each carrying a distinct molecular identifier. Reads sharing molecular identifiers were discarded rather than binned into consensus sequences. CDR3 identification, clonotype clustering and error correction used MiTCR with a Q25 quality threshold and the strictest error-elimination algorithm. A nonparametric unseen species model with Euler transformation was used to estimate a lower bound on total TCR beta diversity. In TCRdb, the public reads were trimmed at Q25 with fastp and aligned with MiXCR, with productive beta chains retained. Each record represents a unique CDR3 protein, reported with the most common genes and DNA among its rows. TCRdb's processing, not the study's, gives the V and J calls here. The sample profile shows some 1.4 million distinct CDR3 sequences; approximately 38% of them were found once. The top ten constitute approximately 7.9% of the sample.

From the cysteine up to the phenylalanine, the CDR3 has a length of 16 residues. Kept here is only the CDR3 DNA, which spans 48 bases and is read in frame from base 1. Taken from the germline V gene, the CDR1 and CDR2 loops are ENHRY and SYGVKD. From V the trimming removes 6 bases and from J it removes 2 bases, while the gene matches leave 10 bases of the junction unaccounted for. Donors were a few dozen systemically healthy Caucasian individuals from Russia aged roughly 6 to 95 years. Each donor gave 9 to 10 milliliters of peripheral blood, collected into EDTA-treated Vacutainer tubes. Ficoll-Paque density-gradient centrifugation was used to isolate PBMCs, with at least 6 million per sample. Total RNA, at least 6 micrograms per sample, was extracted from PBMCs with Trizol reagent. The percentages of naive CD45RAhigh/CD27high T cells were determined by flow cytometry on a PBMC aliquot from every donor.

The sequence is built from TRBV10-3 and TRBJ2-3; 8 central bases correspond to TRBD1. The specimen was blood. The receptor's source is a woman younger than 35 in good health. The nucleotide sequence is TGTGCCATCAGACCGGGACAGGCGAGCTCCACAGATACGCAGTATTTT. Translated, this is CAIRPGQASSTDTQYF.